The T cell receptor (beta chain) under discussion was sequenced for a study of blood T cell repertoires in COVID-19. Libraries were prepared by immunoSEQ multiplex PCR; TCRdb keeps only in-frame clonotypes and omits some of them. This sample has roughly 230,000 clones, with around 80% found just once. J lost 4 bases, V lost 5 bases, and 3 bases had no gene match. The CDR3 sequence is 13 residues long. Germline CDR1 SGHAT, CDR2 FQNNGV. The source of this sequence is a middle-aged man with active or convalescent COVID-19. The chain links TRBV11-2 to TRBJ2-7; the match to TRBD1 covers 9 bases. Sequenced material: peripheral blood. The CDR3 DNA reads TGTGCCAGCAGCGTGGACAGGGGTTACGAGCAGTACTTC. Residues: CASSVDRGYEQYF.